This record looks at one T cell receptor beta chain sequence and its context. The record originates from a study of blood T cell repertoires in COVID-19. Whole-study context: Sample material is recorded as cDNA or gDNA derived from T cells, B-cell-depleted T cells, or PBMCs.

Clinical history reported by participants formed the basis on which cohorts were assigned. Methods used by the authors: Amplification of reference gene primers was used by the study to estimate nucleated cell counts. TCRdb keeps only in-frame clones here, not all; method: immunoSEQ multiplex PCR. The DNA gave D and trimming, while V, J and clone size come from that table. The repertoire has approximately 250,000 clones, just under 90% of them found once; the top ten carry approximately 4%. The V gene lost 1 base and the J gene lost 4 bases, with 9 bases spanning the gap. Germline values: CDR1 SGHRS, CDR2 YFSETQ. This CDR3 is 13 amino acids long.

The chain carries TRBV5-1 and TRBJ2-7; perhaps TRBD1 as D (6 bases). Sample: PBMCs or T cells enriched from blood (not recorded which). This sequence originates from a woman under 40 with acute COVID-19. CDR3 residues: CASSLNQGYEQYF. The CDR3 coding sequence is TGCGCCAGCAGCTTGAACCAGGGGTACGAGCAGTACTTC. Full variable domain (outside the CDR3, taken from reference TRBV5-1 and TRBJ2-7): KAGVTQTPRYLIKTRGQQVTLSCSPISGHRSVSWYQQTPGQGLQFLFEYFSETQRNKGNFPGRFSGRQFSNSRSEMNVSTLELGDSALYLCASSLNQGYEQYFGPGTRLTVT.